This T cell receptor beta chain was captured in a study of post-analysis software for immune sequencing data. Study findings and constraints: For normalized Chao1 diversity, multiple sclerosis patients scored significantly lower than controls did. TRBV5-6, TRBV5-1 and TRBV20-1 belonged to a set of a handful of TRBV segments that were more frequent in patients than controls.

Unique-molecular-identifier-tagged TCR beta cDNA libraries were used. TCRdb ran MiXCR on the PCR reads and lists one entry per CDR3 protein. The table records fewer than 700,000 distinct CDR3 sequences, roughly 45% of them present only once. Germline V lookup: CDR1 MNHNS, CDR2 SASEGT. V lost 4 bases and J lost 0; bases outside the gene matches: 7. The CDR3 extends over 16 amino acids. Notes on this clonotype: Its target is not known.

This receptor was obtained from a girl between 5 and 17 years old with multiple sclerosis. The rearrangement uses TRBV6-1 and TRBJ2-3; 7 bases match TRBD2. The specimen sequenced was blood. This chain's CDR3 is CASSGASGSSTDTQYF. DNA of the CDR3: TGTGCCAGCAGTGGAGCTAGCGGATCTAGCACAGATACGCAGTATTTT.